Sequencing of this T cell receptor (beta chain) was carried out in a study of radiation and T cells in renal cell carcinoma. Germline assignment: CDR1 MNHEY and CDR2 SVGAGI. The CDR3 sequence is 14 residues long. V gave up 6 bases and J gave up 0 bases, with 12 bases separating them. Sequencing used immunoSEQ multiplex PCR; TCRdb keeps in-frame clones, though not all of them. The repertoire has 45,000 or so clones, around 83% of them found once; the top ten carry 30% to 35%. Regarding time point: baseline pretreatment blood. Treatment denoted: 15 Gy SBRT to primary tumor, nephrectomy 4 weeks later. Sample: blood, taken from a patient whose treatment included radiotherapy and nephrectomy. This clonotype originated in a woman between 70 and 85 years old with renal cell carcinoma. The chain uses TRBV6-5 and TRBJ2-7; the D gene is possibly TRBD2 (6 bases). The CDR3 here is CASSPGRSSYEQYF. CDR3 sequence (DNA): TGTGCCAGCAGCCCCGGGAGAAGCTCCTACGAGCAGTACTTC.